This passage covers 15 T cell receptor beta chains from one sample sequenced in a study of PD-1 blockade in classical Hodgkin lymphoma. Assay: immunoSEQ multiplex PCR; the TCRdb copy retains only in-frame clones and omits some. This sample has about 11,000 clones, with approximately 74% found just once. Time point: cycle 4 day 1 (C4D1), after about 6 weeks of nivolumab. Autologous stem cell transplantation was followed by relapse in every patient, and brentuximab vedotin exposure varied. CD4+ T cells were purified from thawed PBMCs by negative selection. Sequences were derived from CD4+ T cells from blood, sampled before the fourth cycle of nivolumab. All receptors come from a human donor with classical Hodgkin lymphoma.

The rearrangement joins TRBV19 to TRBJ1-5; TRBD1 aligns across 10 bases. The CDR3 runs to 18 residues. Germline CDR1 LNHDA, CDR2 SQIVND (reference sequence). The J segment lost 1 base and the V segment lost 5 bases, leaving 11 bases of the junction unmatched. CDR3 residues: CASSSRDRGGVSNQPQHF. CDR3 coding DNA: TGTGCCAGTAGTTCCCGGGACAGGGGAGGGGTAAGCAATCAGCCCCAGCATTTT. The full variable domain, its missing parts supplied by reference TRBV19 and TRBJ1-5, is DGGITQSPKYLFRKEGQNVTLSCEQNLNHDAMYWYRQDPGQGLRLIYYSQIVNDFQKGDIAEGYSVSREKKESFPLTVTSAQKNPTAFYLCASSSRDRGGVSNQPQHFGDGTRLSIL.

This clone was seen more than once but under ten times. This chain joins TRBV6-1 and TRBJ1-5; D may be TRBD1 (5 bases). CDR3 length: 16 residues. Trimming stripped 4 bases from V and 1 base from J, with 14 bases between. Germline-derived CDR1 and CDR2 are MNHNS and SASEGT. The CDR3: CASSGPGGGSNQPQHF. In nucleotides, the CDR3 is TGTGCCAGCAGTGGACCCGGGGGGGGGAGCAATCAGCCCCAGCATTTT.

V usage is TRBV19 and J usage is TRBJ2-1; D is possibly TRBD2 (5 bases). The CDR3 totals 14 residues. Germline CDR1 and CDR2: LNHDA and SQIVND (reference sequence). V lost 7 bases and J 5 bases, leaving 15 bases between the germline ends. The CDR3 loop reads CASTERDGHNEQFF. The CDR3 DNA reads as TGTGCCAGTACCGAGAGGGATGGACACAATGAGCAGTTCTTC. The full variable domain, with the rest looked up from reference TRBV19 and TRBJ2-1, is DGGITQSPKYLFRKEGQNVTLSCEQNLNHDAMYWYRQDPGQGLRLIYYSQIVNDFQKGDIAEGYSVSREKKESFPLTVTSAQKNPTAFYLCASTERDGHNEQFFGPGTRLTVL.

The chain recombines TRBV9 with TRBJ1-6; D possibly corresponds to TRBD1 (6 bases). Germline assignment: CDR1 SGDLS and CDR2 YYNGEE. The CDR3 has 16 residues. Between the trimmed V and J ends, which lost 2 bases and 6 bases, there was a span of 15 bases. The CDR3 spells CASSVGATGFNSPLHF. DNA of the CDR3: TGTGCCAGCAGCGTCGGGGCGACAGGATTTAATTCACCCCTCCACTTT.

Here the CDR3 reads CASSLVLAGGYEQYF. The DNA for the CDR3 is TGTGCCAGCAGCTTAGTTCTAGCGGGAGGCTACGAGCAGTACTTC. The chain carries TRBV7-8 and TRBJ2-7; 11 bases agree with TRBD2. Germline loops: CDR1 SGHVS, CDR2 FQNEAQ. The CDR3 spans 15 residues. V gave up 1 base and J gave up 3 bases; unmatched junction bases: 2.

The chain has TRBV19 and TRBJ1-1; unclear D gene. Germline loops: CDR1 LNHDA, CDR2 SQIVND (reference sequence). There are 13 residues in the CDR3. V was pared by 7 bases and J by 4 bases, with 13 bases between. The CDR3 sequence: CASNYPGTTEAFF. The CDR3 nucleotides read TGTGCCAGTAATTACCCGGGCACCACTGAAGCTTTCTTT.

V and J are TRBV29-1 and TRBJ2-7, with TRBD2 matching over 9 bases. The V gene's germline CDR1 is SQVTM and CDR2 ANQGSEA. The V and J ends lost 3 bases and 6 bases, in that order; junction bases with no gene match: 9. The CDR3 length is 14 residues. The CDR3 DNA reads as TGCAGCGTTGAGTTTGCTAGCGGGACGGCCGAGCAGTACTTC. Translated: CSVEFASGTAEQYF.

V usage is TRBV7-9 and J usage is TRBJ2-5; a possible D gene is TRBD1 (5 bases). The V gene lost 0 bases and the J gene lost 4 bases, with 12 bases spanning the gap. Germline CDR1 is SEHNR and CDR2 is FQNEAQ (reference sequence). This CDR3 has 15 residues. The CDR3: CASSLAKGIGETQYF. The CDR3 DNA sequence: TGTGCCAGCAGCTTAGCGAAGGGGATCGGAGAGACCCAGTACTTC.

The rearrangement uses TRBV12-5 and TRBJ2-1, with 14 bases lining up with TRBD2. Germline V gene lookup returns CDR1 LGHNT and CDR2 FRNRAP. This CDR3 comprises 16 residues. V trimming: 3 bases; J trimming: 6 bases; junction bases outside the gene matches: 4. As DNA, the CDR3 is TGTGCTAGTGGTTTCCTCGGGACTAGCGGGAGCAATGAGCAGTTCTTC. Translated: CASGFLGTSGSNEQFF.

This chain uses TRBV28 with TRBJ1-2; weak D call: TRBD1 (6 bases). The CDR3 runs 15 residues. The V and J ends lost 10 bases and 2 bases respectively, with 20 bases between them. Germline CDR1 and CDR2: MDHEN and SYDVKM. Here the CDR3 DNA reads TGTGCCACTTCTCGACCGGGACAATTAAACTATGGCTACACCTTC. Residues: CATSRPGQLNYGYTF.

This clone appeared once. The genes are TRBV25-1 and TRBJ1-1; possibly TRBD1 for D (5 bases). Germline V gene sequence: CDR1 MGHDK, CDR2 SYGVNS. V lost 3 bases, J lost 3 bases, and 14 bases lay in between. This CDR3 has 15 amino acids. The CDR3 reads CASSDPSGGDTEAFF. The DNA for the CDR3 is TGTGCCAGCAGTGATCCGTCCGGGGGTGACACTGAAGCTTTCTTT.

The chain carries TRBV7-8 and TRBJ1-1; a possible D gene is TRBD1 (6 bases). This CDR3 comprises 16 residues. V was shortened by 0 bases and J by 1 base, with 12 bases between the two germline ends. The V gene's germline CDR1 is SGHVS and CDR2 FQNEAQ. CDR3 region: CASSLARGTSNTEAFF. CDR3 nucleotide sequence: TGTGCCAGCAGCTTAGCGCGGGGGACATCGAACACTGAAGCTTTCTTT.

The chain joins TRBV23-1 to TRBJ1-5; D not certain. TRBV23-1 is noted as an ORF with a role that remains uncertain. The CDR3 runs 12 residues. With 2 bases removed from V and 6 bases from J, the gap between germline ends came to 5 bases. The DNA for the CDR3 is TGCGCCAGCAGTCAAGCCAGTCAGCCCCAGCATTTT. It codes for CASSQASQPQHF.

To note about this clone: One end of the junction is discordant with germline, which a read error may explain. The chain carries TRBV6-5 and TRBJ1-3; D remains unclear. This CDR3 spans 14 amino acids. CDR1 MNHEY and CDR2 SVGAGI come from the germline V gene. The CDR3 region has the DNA TGTGCCAGCAGTCCCCGTCGACCTGGGAACACCATATATTTT. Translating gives CASSPRRPGNTIYF.

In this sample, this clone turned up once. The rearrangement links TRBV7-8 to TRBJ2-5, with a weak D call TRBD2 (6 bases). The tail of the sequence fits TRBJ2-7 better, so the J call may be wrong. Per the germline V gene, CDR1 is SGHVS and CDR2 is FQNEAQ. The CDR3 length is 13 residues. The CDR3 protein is CASSLPGSYEQYF. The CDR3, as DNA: TGTGCCAGCAGCTTACCCGGGAGCTACGAGCAGTACTTC.